This passage covers 11 T cell receptor beta chains from one sample sequenced in a study of blood T cell repertoires in COVID-19. Only in-frame clones appear in the TCRdb table, and some are missing; sequencing was by immunoSEQ multiplex PCR. Here the sample spans more than 85,000 clones, roughly 79% being singletons. The material sequenced was peripheral blood. These receptors originate from a man older than 75 with acute or convalescent COVID-19.

The V gene is TRBV30, the J gene TRBJ2-1; 10 bases match TRBD2. The CDR3 runs 13 residues. Germline CDR1 is GTSNPN and CDR2 is SVGIG (reference sequence). J lost 10 bases, V lost 4 bases, and 7 bases had no gene match. CDR3 region: CAWKPSGRREQFF. The CDR3 region has the DNA TGTGCCTGGAAGCCTAGCGGGAGAAGAGAGCAGTTCTTC.

The genes are TRBV27 and TRBJ2-7; 8 bases align to TRBD2. V dropped 5 bases and J dropped 3; count of bases not matched to a gene: 9. The germline V gene encodes CDR1 MNHEY and CDR2 SMNVEV (reference sequence). CDR3 length: 15 residues. The CDR3 nucleotides read TGTGCCAGCAGTCCCCGAAGCGGGGGCGGCTACGAGCAGTACTTC. This codes for CASSPRSGGGYEQYF.

V and J are TRBV7-8 and TRBJ1-5; TRBD1 agrees at 9 bases. The CDR3 has 16 amino acids. Germline V gene sequence: CDR1 SGHVS, CDR2 FQNEAQ. The V and J ends lost 5 bases and 7 bases, in that order; junction bases with no gene match: 12. The CDR3 sequence: CASSPVVGTGMQPQHF. The CDR3 DNA follows: TGTGCCAGCAGCCCCGTAGTGGGGACAGGGATGCAGCCCCAGCATTTT.

The chain links TRBV19 to TRBJ2-2; 10 nucleotides agree with TRBD1. The germline CDR1 and CDR2 sequences are LNHDA and SQIVND (reference sequence). V lost 5 bases to trimming and J lost 4 bases; unmatched junction nucleotides: 4. The CDR3 consists of 15 residues. Written as DNA, the CDR3 is TGTGCCAGTAGTCCCGACAGGGGGCTCACCGGGGAGCTGTTTTTT. Translation gives CASSPDRGLTGELFF. Full variable domain (missing parts from reference TRBV19 and TRBJ2-2): DGGITQSPKYLFRKEGQNVTLSCEQNLNHDAMYWYRQDPGQGLRLIYYSQIVNDFQKGDIAEGYSVSREKKESFPLTVTSAQKNPTAFYLCASSPDRGLTGELFFGEGSRLTVL.

This chain uses TRBV25-1 with TRBJ1-2, with a possible D match to TRBD1 (6 bases). The germline CDR1 and CDR2 sequences are MGHDK and SYGVNS. Trimming took 3 bases from V and 6 from J, leaving 11 bases between them. The CDR3 has 13 residues. The CDR3 here is CASSEGTGHGYTF. Written as DNA, the CDR3 is TGTGCCAGCAGTGAGGGAACAGGGCATGGCTACACCTTC.

The chain has TRBV18 and TRBJ1-4; the match to TRBD1 covers 8 bases. This CDR3 region has 15 residues. The V segment lost 5 bases and the J segment 0 bases; nucleotides outside the gene matches: 2. CDR1 and CDR2 (germline): KGHSH, LQKENI. The DNA for the CDR3 is TGTGCCAGCTCAATGGACAGGGCAACTAATGAAAAACTGTTTTTT. Its translation is CASSMDRATNEKLFF.

The J gene is TRBJ2-2, the V gene TRBV28, with D uncertain. CDR1 MDHEN and CDR2 SYDVKM come from the germline V gene. The CDR3 has 15 amino acids. V was pared by 4 bases and J by 2 bases, with 11 bases between. The CDR3 region is CASSSPGRNTGELFF. Written as DNA, the CDR3 is TGTGCCAGCAGTTCACCAGGCAGAAACACCGGGGAGCTGTTTTTT.

The V and J genes are TRBV3-1 (or the pseudogene TRBV3-2) and TRBJ1-1, with 7 bases matching TRBD1. V trimming: 4 bases; J trimming: 0 bases; junction bases outside the gene matches: 2. CDR1 is LGHDT and CDR2 is YNNKEL in the germline V gene (reference sequence). The CDR3 extends over 14 amino acids. CDR3 amino acids: CASSPRGMNTEAFF. The CDR3 DNA is TGTGCCAGCAGCCCCAGGGGGATGAACACTGAAGCTTTCTTT.

The chain carries TRBV18 and TRBJ1-1, with TRBD1 matching over 8 bases. The length of the CDR3 is 15 residues. The ends lost 4 bases at V and 4 bases at J; junction bases unmatched: 8. Per the germline V gene, CDR1 is KGHSH and CDR2 is LQKENI. This CDR3 reads CASSLGPTGGTEAFF. The CDR3 DNA reads TGTGCCAGCTCACTTGGACCCACAGGGGGCACTGAAGCTTTCTTT. The entire variable domain, with the rest obtained from reference TRBV18 and TRBJ1-1, is as follows: NAGVMQNPRHLVRRRGQEARLRCSPMKGHSHVYWYRQLPEEGLKFMVYLQKENIIDESGMPKERFSAEFPKEGPSILRIQQVVRGDSAAYFCASSLGPTGGTEAFFGQGTRLTVV.

J is TRBJ2-2 and V is TRBV5-4; 7 bases map to TRBD1. The CDR3 loop spans 16 amino acids. Losses at the gene ends were 4 bases for V and 6 bases for J; bases not matched to a gene: 12. From germline, CDR1 is SGHNT and CDR2 YYREEE (reference sequence). For the CDR3, the DNA is TGTGCCAGCAGCCCGAGACAGGGCCGAGTAGCCGGGGAGCTGTTTTTT. Its translation: CASSPRQGRVAGELFF.

V and J are TRBV5-5 and TRBJ2-1, with 9 nucleotides matching TRBD2. The CDR3 covers 19 residues. Unmatched junction bases numbered 18, after V lost 3 bases and J lost 5 bases. CDR1 SGHKS and CDR2 YYEKEE come from the germline V gene (reference sequence). The CDR3, as DNA: TGTGCCAGCAGCTCAATTCCCCTAGGCGGGAGGGCGCCCCACAATGAGCAGTTCTTC. Translation gives CASSSIPLGGRAPHNEQFF.